There are many counts of the clone carrying this T cell receptor (beta chain). As yet, its antigen is unknown. TCR beta CDR3 regions were amplified from RNA transcripts. HTBI primers were used for first-round RT-PCR of the TCR CDR3. TCRdb passed the multiplex PCR reads through MiXCR, listing each CDR3 protein once. The sample yields approximately 740,000 distinct CDR3 sequences, 14% seen once. The data derive from a study of T cells in Graves' hyperthyroidism and ophthalmopathy. Study-wide points: Ophthalmopathy and stable hyperthyroidism were separated by a 13 V-J model. Researchers found most expanded thyroid clonotypes above 0.001 in blood as well.

Germline CDR1 and CDR2: LGHNA and YNFKEQ. V lost 4 bases and J 0 bases, leaving 15 bases between the germline ends. This CDR3 is 16 amino acids long. In patients aged 18 to 65, hyperthyroidism was newly diagnosed, with duration under 2 months. The chain joins TRBV4-2 to TRBJ1-2; D is ambiguous. The sample comprised blood. This sequence originates from a young woman with Graves' hyperthyroidism. This chain's CDR3 is CASSPSADGANYGYTF. The CDR3, as DNA: TGTGCCAGCAGCCCTTCAGCGGACGGAGCTAACTATGGCTACACCTTC.